This T cell receptor (beta chain) came from a study of cytomegalovirus exposure and HLA in healthy donors. The primer mix had 60 Vbeta and 13 Jbeta primers. Method: immunoSEQ multiplex PCR; TCRdb's copy keeps in-frame clones and lacks some. The sample totals tens of thousands of clones; its top ten clones hold roughly 7.3%. The V gene's germline CDR1 is MNHNS and CDR2 SASEGT. V was cut by 6 bases and J by 8 bases, with 16 bases left in between. The CDR3 is 14 residues long. The sample taken for sequencing was PBMCs. The clonotype comes from a male donor in good health and CMV-seronegative. V gene TRBV6-1 combines with J gene TRBJ1-4; D unresolved. The CDR3 DNA is TGTGCCAGCAGCCAGGCCGTCCGAAAGGAAAAACTGTTTTTT. Translation: CASSQAVRKEKLFF.